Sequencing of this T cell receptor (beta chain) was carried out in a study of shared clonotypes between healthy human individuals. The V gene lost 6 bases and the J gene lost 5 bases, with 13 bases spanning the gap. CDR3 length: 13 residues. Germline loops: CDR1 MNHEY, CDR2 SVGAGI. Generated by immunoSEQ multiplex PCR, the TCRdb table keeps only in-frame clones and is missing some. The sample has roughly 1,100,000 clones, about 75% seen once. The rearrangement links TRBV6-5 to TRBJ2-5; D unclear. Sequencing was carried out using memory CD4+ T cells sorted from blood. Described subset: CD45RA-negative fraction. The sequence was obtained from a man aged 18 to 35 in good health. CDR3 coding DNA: TGTGCCAGCAGAACCGGGCCCTGGGAGACCCAGTACTTC. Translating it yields CASRTGPWETQYF.